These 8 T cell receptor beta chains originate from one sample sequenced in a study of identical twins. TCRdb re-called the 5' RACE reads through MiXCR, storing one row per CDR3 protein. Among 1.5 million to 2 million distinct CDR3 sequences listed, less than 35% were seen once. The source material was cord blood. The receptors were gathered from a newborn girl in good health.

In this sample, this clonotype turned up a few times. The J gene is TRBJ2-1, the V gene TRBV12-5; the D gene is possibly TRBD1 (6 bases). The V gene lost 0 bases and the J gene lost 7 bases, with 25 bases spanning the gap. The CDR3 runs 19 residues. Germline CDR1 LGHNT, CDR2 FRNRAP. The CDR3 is CASGLVRQVGPIYTNEQFF. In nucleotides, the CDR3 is TGTGCTAGTGGTTTGGTTCGACAGGTTGGCCCCATATATACAAATGAGCAGTTCTTC. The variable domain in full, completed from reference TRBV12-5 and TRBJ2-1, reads DARVTQTPRHKVTEMGQEVTMRCQPILGHNTVFWYRQTMMQGLELLAYFRNRAPLDDSGMPKDRFSAEMPDATLATLKIQPSEPRDSAVYFCASGLVRQVGPIYTNEQFFGPGTRLTVL.

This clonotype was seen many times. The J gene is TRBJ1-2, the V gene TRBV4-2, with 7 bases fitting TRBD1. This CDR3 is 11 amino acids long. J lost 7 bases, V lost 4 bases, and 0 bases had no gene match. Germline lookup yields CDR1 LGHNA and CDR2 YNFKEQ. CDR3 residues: CASSRDSGYTF. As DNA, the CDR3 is TGTGCCAGCAGCCGGGACAGTGGCTACACCTTC.

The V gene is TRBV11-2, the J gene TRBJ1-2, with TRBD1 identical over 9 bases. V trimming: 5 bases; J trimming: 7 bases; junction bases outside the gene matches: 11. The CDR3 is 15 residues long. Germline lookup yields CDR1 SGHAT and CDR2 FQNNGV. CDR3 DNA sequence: TGTGCCAGCAGCCCAAACAGGGGGCGAAGGGGTGGCTACACCTTC. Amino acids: CASSPNRGRRGGYTF.

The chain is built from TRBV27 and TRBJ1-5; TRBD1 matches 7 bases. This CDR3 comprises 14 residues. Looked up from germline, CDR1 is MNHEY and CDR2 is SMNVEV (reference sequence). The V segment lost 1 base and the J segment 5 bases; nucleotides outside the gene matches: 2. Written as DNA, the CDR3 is TGTGCCAGCAGTTTATTCCAGGGGGATCAGCCCCAGCATTTT. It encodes CASSLFQGDQPQHF.

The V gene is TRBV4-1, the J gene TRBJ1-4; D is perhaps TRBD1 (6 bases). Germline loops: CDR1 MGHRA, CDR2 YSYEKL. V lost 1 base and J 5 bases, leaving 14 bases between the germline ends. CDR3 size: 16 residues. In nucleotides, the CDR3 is TGCGCCAGCAGCCAAGCCTTTCCCCAGGGGAATGAAAAACTGTTTTTT. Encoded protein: CASSQAFPQGNEKLFF.

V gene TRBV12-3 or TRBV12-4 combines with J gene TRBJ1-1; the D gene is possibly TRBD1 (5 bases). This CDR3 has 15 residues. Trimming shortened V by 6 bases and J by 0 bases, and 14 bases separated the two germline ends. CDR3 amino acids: CASRVTEGMNTEAFF. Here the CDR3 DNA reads TGTGCCAGCAGGGTGACAGAGGGGATGAACACTGAAGCTTTCTTT.

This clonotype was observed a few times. The CDR3 bases are TGCGCCAGCAGTCAAACCGGGACCAAAATCGGAAATGAGCAGTTCTTC. Protein product: CASSQTGTKIGNEQFF. The chain carries TRBV5-1 and TRBJ2-1; tentatively, D is TRBD1 or TRBD2 (5 bases each). The germline gives CDR1 SGHRS, CDR2 YFSETQ. There are 16 residues in the CDR3. Trimming took off 5 bases at V and 7 bases at J, with 22 bases between the two ends.

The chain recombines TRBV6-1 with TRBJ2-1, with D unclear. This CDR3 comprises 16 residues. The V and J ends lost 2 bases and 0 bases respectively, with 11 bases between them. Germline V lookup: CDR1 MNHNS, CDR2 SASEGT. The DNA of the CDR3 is TGTGCCAGCAGTGAATTGGGATTTAGCTCCTACAATGAGCAGTTCTTC. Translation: CASSELGFSSYNEQFF.